Below, one T cell receptor (beta chain) is given with its context. The antigen is not known. Looked up from germline, CDR1 is SGHAT and CDR2 is FQNNGV. Deletions cut 5 bases from V and 2 bases from J, with 20 bases between. The CDR3 has 17 residues. It was with a sample-barcoded 5' primer and a J-beta primer mix that a second PCR of about 7 to 12 cycles was run. Any given sample supplied a minimum of 2.5 million CDR3-containing paired-end reads. TCRdb processed the 5' RACE reads anew with MiXCR; each CDR3 protein has one entry. This repertoire shows 650,000 to 700,000 distinct CDR3 sequences, around 52% found once; its top ten account for roughly 14%. The data belong to a study of blood T cells in healthy people across ages. Study-wide results and limits: Per-million-T-cell TCR beta diversity fell roughly linearly with age. Diversity estimates drawn from one million T cells were deemed underestimates. The CMV status of each donor remained undetermined, and this could have confounded shifts in expanded clonotypes.

The chain carries TRBV11-2 and TRBJ2-3; D possibly matches TRBD1 or TRBD2 (6 bases each). The source of this sequence is a woman of 80 years or more in good health. Sequencing was done on a sample of blood. This CDR3 reads CASSHGGGPRTTDTQYF. The CDR3 coding sequence is TGTGCCAGCAGCCACGGTGGGGGGCCCCGGACCACAGATACGCAGTATTTT.